Listed here are 8 T cell receptor beta chains from one sample, sequenced in a study of Ad26.COV2.S vaccination and SARS-CoV-2 variants. Assay: immunoSEQ multiplex PCR; the TCRdb copy retains only in-frame clones and omits some. The repertoire holds 410,000 or so clones, with 80% to 95% as singletons. Specified treatment: about 20 received Ad26.COV2.S at low or high dose, single or two shots; about five received placebo; per-sample allocation not given. Sampling was performed 63 days after the first vaccine or placebo injection. Sequences were derived from peripheral blood, sampled in a trial of Ad26.COV2.S vaccine versus placebo. The receptors were gathered from a person aged 18-65 years who received the Ad26.COV2.S COVID-19 vaccine or a placebo.

The rearrangement links TRBV27 to TRBJ1-2; D is perhaps TRBD1 (5 bases). V was trimmed by 6 bases and J by 8 bases, leaving 10 bases between them. This CDR3 has 11 residues. The germline gives CDR1 MNHEY, CDR2 SMNVEV (reference sequence). The CDR3 DNA sequence: TGTGCCAGCAGGGGGGGTGGGGGCTACACCTTC. Encoded protein: CASRGGGGYTF.

The chain couples TRBV10-1 to TRBJ2-3, with 9 positions matching TRBD1. The trim removed 5 bases at V and 5 bases at J, leaving 11 bases unmatched. This CDR3 is 16 amino acids long. CDR1 and CDR2 (germline): WNHNN, SYGVQD (reference sequence). For the CDR3, the DNA is TGCGCCAGCAGTAAGACCGGGACAGGGTCGAAAGATACGCAGTATTTT. Translated: CASSKTGTGSKDTQYF.

The chain recombines TRBV7-6 with TRBJ2-1, with D perhaps assigned TRBD1 or TRBD2 (6 bases each). Trimming took off 5 bases at V and 1 base at J, with 15 bases between the two ends. The germline V gene encodes CDR1 SGHVS and CDR2 FNYEAQ. CDR3 length: 16 residues. In DNA, the CDR3 is TGTGCCAGCAGCCACACCCGGGGGCCGTCCTACAATGAGCAGTTCTTC. Protein sequence: CASSHTRGPSYNEQFF.

The V gene is TRBV10-3, the J gene TRBJ2-3, with 9 bases matching TRBD2. Germline CDR1 and CDR2: ENHRY and SYGVKD. CDR3 length: 15 amino acids. V trimming: 1 base; J trimming: 5 bases; junction bases outside the gene matches: 4. The CDR3 protein is CAISELAGGRDTQYF. The CDR3 DNA follows: TGTGCCATCAGTGAGTTGGCGGGGGGGCGAGATACGCAGTATTTT.

The chain uses TRBV2 and TRBJ1-2; the match to TRBD1 covers 9 bases. V shed 10 bases and J 3 bases; nucleotides not matched to a gene: 9. The CDR3 totals 14 residues. Germline CDR1 reads SNHLY; CDR2 reads FYNNEI. In nucleotides, the CDR3 is TGTGCCACCAAACAGGGGGCCGGGGACTATGGCTACACCTTC. Translating it yields CATKQGAGDYGYTF.

J is TRBJ2-3 and V is TRBV21-1; the D segment call TRBD2 is taken from the table without a DNA check. TRBV21-1 is recorded as a pseudogene. This CDR3 is built from 16 residues. The DNA for the CDR3 is TGTGCCAGCACCCCTAAGCCGGAGAGAGACACAGATACGCAGTATTTT. Translated: CASTPKPERDTDTQYF.

This clone occurred once. The V and J genes are TRBV5-7 and TRBJ2-7, with TRBD1 matching over 9 bases. TRBV5-7 is an open reading frame whose function is uncertain. V gave up 4 bases and J gave up 4 bases; unmatched junction bases: 6. This CDR3 is built from 14 residues. The CDR3 nucleotides are TGTGCCAGCAGCAACCGGGACAGGGCTTACGAGCAGTACTTC. Translated, it gives CASSNRDRAYEQYF.

This clone was seen only once. The chain links TRBV2 to TRBJ2-7; tentatively, D is TRBD1 (5 bases). The CDR3 totals 14 residues. Looked up from germline, CDR1 is SNHLY and CDR2 is FYNNEI. The V and J ends lost 6 bases and 1 base respectively, with 13 bases between them. CDR3 region: CASSRALLSYEQYF. The CDR3 nucleotides read TGTGCCAGCAGCAGGGCCCTCTTGTCCTACGAGCAGTACTTC.